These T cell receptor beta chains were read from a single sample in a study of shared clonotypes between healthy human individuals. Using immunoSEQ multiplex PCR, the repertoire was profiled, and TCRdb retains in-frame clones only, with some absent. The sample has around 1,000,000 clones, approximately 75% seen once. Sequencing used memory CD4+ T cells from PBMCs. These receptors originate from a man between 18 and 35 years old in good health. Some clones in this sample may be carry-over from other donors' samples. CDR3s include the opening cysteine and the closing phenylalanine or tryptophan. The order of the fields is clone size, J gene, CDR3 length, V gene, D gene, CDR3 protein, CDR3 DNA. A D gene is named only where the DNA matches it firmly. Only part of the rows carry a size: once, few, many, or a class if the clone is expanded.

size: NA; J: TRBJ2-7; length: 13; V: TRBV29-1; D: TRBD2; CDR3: CSVVAGGVYEQYF; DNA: TGCAGCGTTGTAGCGGGAGGGGTCTACGAGCAGTACTTC
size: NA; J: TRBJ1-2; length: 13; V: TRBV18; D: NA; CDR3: CASSHGQNYGYTF; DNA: TGTGCCAGCTCCCACGGGCAGAACTATGGCTACACCTTC
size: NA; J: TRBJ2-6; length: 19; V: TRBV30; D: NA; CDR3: CAWSVPWGAKTSGANVLTF; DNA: TGTGCCTGGAGTGTACCTTGGGGCGCTAAGACCTCTGGGGCCAACGTCCTGACTTTC
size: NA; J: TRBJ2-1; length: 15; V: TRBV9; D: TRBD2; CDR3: CASSVEGTSNNEQFF; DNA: TGTGCCAGCAGCGTAGAAGGGACTAGTAACAATGAGCAGTTCTTC
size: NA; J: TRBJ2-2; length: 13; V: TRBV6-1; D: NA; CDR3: CASSPAFTGELFF; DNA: TGTGCCAGCAGTCCAGCCTTCACCGGGGAGCTGTTTTTT
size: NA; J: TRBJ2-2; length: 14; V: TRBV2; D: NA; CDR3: CASSEASGPGELFF; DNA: TGTGCCAGCAGTGAAGCGTCGGGGCCCGGGGAGCTGTTTTTT
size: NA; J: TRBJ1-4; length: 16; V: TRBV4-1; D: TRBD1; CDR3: CASSQDGSRDSEKLFF; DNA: TGCGCCAGCAGCCAAGACGGCTCCCGGGACAGCGAAAAACTGTTTTTT
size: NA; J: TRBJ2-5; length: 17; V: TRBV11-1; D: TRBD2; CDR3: CASSSRRTSGPQETQYF; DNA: TGTGCCAGCAGCTCCCGTAGAACTAGCGGACCACAAGAGACCCAGTACTTC
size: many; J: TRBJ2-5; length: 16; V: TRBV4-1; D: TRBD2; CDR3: CASSPYGTSGQETQYF; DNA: TGCGCCAGCAGCCCCTATGGGACTAGCGGCCAAGAGACCCAGTACTTC
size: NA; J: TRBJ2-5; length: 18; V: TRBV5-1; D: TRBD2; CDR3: CASSPGRLAGDHPETQYF; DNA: TGCGCCAGCAGCCCTGGCCGACTAGCGGGAGACCACCCAGAGACCCAGTACTTC
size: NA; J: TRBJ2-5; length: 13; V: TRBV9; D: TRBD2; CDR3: CAPPPGGQETQYF; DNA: TGTGCCCCCCCGCCGGGGGGACAAGAGACCCAGTACTTC
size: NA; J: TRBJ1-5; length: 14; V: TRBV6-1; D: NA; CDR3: CASSELRGTQPQHF; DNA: TGTGCCAGCAGTGAATTGAGGGGGACTCAGCCCCAGCATTTT
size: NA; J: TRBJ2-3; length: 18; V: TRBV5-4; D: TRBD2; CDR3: CASSLEGTIAGGRDTQYF; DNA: TGTGCCAGCAGCTTGGAGGGGACTATAGCGGGAGGGCGAGATACGCAGTATTTT
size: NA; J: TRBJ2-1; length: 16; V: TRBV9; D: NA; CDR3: CASSAEGGAGHNEQFF; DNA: TGTGCCAGCAGCGCCGAGGGTGGGGCAGGACACAATGAGCAGTTCTTC
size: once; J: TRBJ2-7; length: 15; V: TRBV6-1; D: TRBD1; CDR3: CASSRGQGASYEQYF; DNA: TGTGCCAGTTCGAGAGGACAGGGGGCTTCCTACGAGCAGTACTTC
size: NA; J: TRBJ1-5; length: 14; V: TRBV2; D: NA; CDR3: CASVGESGNQPQHF; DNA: TGTGCCAGTGTCGGGGAGAGCGGCAATCAGCCCCAGCATTTT
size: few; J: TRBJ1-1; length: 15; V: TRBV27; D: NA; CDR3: CASSGGLRMNTEAFF; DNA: TGTGCCAGCAGTGGGGGCCTCCGGATGAACACTGAAGCTTTCTTT
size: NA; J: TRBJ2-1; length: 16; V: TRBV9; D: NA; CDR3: CASSVVGASSYNEQFF; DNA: TGTGCCAGCAGCGTAGTGGGCGCTAGCTCCTACAATGAGCAGTTCTTC
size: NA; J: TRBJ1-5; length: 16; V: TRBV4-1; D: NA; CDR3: CASSQTEGGGNQPQHF; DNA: TGCGCCAGCAGCCAAACCGAGGGCGGAGGGAATCAGCCCCAGCATTTT
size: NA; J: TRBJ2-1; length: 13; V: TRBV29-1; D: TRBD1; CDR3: CSVSGQGADEQFF; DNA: TGCAGCGTCTCCGGACAGGGGGCCGATGAGCAGTTCTTC
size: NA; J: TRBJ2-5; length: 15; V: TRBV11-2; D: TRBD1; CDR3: CASSPSGQGAGTQYF; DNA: TGTGCCAGCAGCCCGTCGGGACAGGGGGCAGGGACCCAGTACTTC
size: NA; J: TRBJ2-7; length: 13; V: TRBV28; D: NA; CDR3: CASSLGGFYEQYF; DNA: TGTGCCAGCAGTTTAGGTGGTTTCTACGAGCAGTACTTC
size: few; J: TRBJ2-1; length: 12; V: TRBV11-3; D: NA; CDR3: CASSVANNEQFF; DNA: TGTGCCAGCAGCGTTGCCAACAATGAGCAGTTCTTC
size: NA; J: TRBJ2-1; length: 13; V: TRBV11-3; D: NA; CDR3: CASSPPTSSLRFF; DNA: TGTGCCAGCAGCCCTCCGACTTCATCGCTCCGGTTCTTC
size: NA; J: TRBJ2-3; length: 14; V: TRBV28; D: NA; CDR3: CASRIAASTDTQYF; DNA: TGTGCCAGCAGGATAGCGGCTAGCACAGATACGCAGTATTTT
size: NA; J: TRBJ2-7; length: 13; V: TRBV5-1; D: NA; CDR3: CASSRDGTYEQYF; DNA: TGCGCCAGCAGCCGGGACGGAACCTACGAGCAGTACTTC
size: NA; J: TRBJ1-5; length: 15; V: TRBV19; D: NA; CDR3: CASSILGPGDQPQHF; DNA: TGTGCCAGTAGTATATTAGGGCCGGGGGATCAGCCCCAGCATTTT
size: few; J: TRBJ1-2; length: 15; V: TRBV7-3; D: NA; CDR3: CASSPAGGGDYGYTF; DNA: TGTGCCAGCAGCCCGGCCGGGGGGGGAGACTATGGCTACACCTTC
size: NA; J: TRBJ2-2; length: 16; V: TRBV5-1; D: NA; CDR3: CASSLEQRWVTGELFF; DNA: TGCGCCAGCAGCTTGGAACAGCGTTGGGTCACCGGGGAGCTGTTTTTT
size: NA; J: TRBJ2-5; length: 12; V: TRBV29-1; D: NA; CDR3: CSVGGQGETQYF; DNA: TGCAGCGTTGGAGGGCAGGGGGAGACCCAGTACTTC
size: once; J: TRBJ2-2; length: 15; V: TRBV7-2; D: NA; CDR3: CASSLGLAIPGELFF; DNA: TGTGCCAGCAGCTTAGGTCTAGCGATCCCCGGGGAGCTGTTTTTT
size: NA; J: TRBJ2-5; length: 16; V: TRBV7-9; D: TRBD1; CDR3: CASSLALGQGQEIQYF; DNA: TGTGCCAGCAGCTTAGCGCTTGGACAGGGCCAAGAGATCCAGTACTTC
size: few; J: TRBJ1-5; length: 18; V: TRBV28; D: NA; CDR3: CASSPFKGPTDSNQPQHF; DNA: TGTGCCAGCAGTCCCTTTAAGGGCCCGACAGATAGCAATCAGCCCCAGCATTTT
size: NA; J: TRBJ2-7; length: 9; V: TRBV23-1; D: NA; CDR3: CERAGPQYF; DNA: TGCGAGAGGGCGGGACCACAGTACTTC
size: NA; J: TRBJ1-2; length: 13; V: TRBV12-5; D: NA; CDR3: CASGLGENYGYTF; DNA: TGTGCTAGTGGTTTGGGGGAGAACTATGGCTACACCTTC
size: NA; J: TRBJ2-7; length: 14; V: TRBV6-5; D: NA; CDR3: CATRPQRNSYEQYF; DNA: TGTGCCACCCGGCCCCAGCGGAACTCCTACGAGCAGTACTTC
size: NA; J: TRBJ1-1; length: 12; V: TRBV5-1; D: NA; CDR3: CASRDSQTEAFF; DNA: TGCGCCAGCAGAGATTCCCAAACTGAAGCTTTCTTT
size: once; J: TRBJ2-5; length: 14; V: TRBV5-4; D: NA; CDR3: CASSYPKGVETQYF; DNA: TGTGCCAGCAGCTATCCTAAGGGAGTTGAGACCCAGTACTTC
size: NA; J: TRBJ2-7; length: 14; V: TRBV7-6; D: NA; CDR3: CASSLYGGSYEQYF; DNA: TGTGCCAGCAGCTTATACGGCGGTTCCTACGAGCAGTACTTC
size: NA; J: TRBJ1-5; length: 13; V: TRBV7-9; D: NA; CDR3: CASSLLTDQPQHF; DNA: TGTGCCAGCAGCTTATTAACGGATCAGCCCCAGCATTTT
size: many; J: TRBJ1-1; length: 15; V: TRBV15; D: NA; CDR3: CATIEGGRGYTEAFF; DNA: TGTGCCACCATTGAGGGCGGCCGTGGATACACTGAAGCTTTCTTT
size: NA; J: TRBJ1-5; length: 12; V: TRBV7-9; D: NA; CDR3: CASSLSAGPQHF; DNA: TGTGCCAGCAGCTTATCTGCCGGGCCCCAGCATTTT
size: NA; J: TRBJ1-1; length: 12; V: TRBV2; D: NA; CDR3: CASSEERVKAFF; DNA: TGTGCCAGCAGTGAAGAACGGGTAAAAGCTTTCTTT
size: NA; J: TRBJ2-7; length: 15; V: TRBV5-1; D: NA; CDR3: CASSLGGTASYEQYF; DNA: TGCGCCAGCAGCTTGGGCGGGACAGCCTCCTACGAGCAGTACTTC
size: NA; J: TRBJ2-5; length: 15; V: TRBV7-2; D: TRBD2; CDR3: CASSLVGAGGETQYF; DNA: TGTGCCAGCAGCTTAGTCGGAGCGGGAGGAGAGACCCAGTACTTC
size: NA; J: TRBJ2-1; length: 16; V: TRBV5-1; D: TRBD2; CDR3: CASSLTSTGGHNEQFF; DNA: TGCGCCAGCAGCCTGACTAGCACTGGCGGTCACAATGAGCAGTTCTTC
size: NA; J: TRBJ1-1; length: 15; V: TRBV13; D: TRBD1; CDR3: CASSLGGDRATEAFF; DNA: TGTGCCAGCAGCTTAGGGGGGGACAGGGCAACCGAAGCTTTCTTT
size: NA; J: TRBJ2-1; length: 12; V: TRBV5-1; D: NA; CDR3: CASSLGRGEQFF; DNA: TGCGCCAGCAGCTTAGGACGGGGTGAGCAGTTCTTC
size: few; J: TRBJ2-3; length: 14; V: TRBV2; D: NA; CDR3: CASSVTSPLDTQYF; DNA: TGTGCCAGCAGCGTAACTAGCCCACTAGATACGCAGTATTTT
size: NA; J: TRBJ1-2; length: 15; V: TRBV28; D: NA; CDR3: CASSYTESKYYGYTF; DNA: TGTGCCAGCAGTTACACAGAGTCAAAATACTATGGCTACACCTTC
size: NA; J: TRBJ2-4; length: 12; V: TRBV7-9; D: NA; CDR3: CASSLEGFGQYF; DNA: TGTGCCAGCAGCTTAGAGGGGTTTGGACAGTACTTC
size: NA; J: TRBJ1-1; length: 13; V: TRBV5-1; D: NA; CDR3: CASSLQQGTEAFF; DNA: TGCGCCAGCAGCTTGCAACAGGGAACTGAAGCTTTCTTT
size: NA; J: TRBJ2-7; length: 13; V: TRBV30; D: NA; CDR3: CAWKDPGSYEQYF; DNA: TGTGCCTGGAAGGATCCGGGATCGTACGAGCAGTACTTC
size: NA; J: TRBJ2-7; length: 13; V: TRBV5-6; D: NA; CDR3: CASSLGQFYEQYF; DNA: TGTGCCAGCAGCTTGGGGCAGTTCTACGAGCAGTACTTC
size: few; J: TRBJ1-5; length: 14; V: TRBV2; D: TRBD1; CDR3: CASSGGQLNQPQHF; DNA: TGTGCCAGCAGTGGGGGACAGTTGAATCAGCCCCAGCATTTT
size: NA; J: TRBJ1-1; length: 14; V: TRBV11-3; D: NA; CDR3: CASSLGGPGTEAFF; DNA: TGTGCCAGCAGCTTGGGGGGGCCGGGCACTGAAGCTTTCTTT